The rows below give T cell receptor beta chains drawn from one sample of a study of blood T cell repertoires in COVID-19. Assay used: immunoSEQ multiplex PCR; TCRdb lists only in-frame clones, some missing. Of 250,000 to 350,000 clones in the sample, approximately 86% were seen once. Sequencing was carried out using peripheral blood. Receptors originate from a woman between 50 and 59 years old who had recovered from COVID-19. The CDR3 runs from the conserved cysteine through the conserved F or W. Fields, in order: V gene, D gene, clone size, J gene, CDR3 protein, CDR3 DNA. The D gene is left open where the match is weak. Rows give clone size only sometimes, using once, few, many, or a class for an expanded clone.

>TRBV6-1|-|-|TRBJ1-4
CASSEPREGRGDEKLFF
TGTGCCAGCAGTGAACCCCGGGAGGGGAGGGGAGATGAAAAACTGTTTTTT
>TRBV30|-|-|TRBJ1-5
CAWSGQRRALNQPQHF
TGTGCCTGGAGTGGTCAGCGGCGGGCCCTCAATCAGCCCCAGCATTTT
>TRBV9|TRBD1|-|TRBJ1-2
CASRGTGPVYGYTF
TGTGCCTCAAGGGGGACAGGTCCTGTCTATGGCTACACCTTC
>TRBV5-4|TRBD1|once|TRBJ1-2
CASSLAGQANYGYTF
TGTGCCAGCAGCTTGGCGGGACAGGCTAACTATGGCTACACCTTC
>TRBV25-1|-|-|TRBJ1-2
CASSELGQGNYGYTF
TGTGCCAGCAGTGAATTAGGGCAGGGCAACTATGGCTACACCTTC
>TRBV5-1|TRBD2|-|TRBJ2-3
CASSPPVGTSGTDTQYF
TGCGCCAGCAGCCCCCCCGTGGGGACTAGCGGCACAGATACGCAGTATTTT
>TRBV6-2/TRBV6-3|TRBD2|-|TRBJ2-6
CASSLLKRGGLFGANVLTF
TGTGCCAGCAGTCTACTTAAGCGGGGGGGCCTTTTCGGGGCCAACGTCCTGACTTTC
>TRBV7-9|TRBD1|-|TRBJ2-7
CASSMTGTGNSYEQYF
TGTGCCAGCAGCATGACCGGGACAGGGAACTCCTACGAGCAGTACTTC
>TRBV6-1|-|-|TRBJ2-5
CASSEPTFQETQYF
TGTGCCAGCAGTGAGCCTACCTTCCAAGAGACCCAGTACTTC
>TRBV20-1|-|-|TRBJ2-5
CSASGGRVGGETQYF
TGCAGTGCTAGTGGCGGGAGAGTAGGGGGAGAGACCCAGTACTTC
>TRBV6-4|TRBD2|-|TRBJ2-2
CASSVSAGAAGELFF
TGTGCCAGCAGTGTTTCAGCGGGGGCGGCCGGGGAGCTGTTTTTT
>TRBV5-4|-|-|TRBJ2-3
CASSYQGTDTQYF
TGTGCCAGCAGCTACCAGGGCACAGATACGCAGTATTTT
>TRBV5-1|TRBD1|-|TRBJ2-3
CASSLGPGQGTDTQYF
TGCGCCAGCAGCTTGGGACCGGGACAGGGGACAGATACGCAGTATTTT
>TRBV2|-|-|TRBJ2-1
CASSEMLVGQFF
TGTGCCAGCAGTGAAATGCTAGTGGGGCAGTTCTTC
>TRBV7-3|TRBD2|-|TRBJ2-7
CASSARLAGGPSVYEQYF
TGTGCCAGCAGCGCCAGACTAGCGGGAGGGCCTAGTGTCTACGAGCAGTACTTC
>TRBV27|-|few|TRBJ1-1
CASSLPRGKAFF
TGTGCCAGCAGCCTACCAAGGGGAAAAGCTTTCTTT
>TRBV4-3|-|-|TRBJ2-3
CASSLGQSTDTQYF
TGCGCCAGCAGCCTCGGACAGAGCACAGATACGCAGTATTTT
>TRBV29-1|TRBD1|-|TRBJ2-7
CSVQFPRQGGYEQYF
TGCAGCGTCCAATTTCCAAGACAGGGCGGCTACGAGCAGTACTTC
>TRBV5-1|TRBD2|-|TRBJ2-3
CASSLGLAGGDTQYF
TGCGCCAGCAGCTTGGGACTAGCGGGAGGAGATACGCAGTATTTT
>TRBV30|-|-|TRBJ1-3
CACSPPGYSGNTIYF
TGTGCCTGCAGCCCACCAGGGTACTCTGGAAACACCATATATTTT
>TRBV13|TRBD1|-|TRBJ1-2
CASSLGAGDRAFNAF
TGTGCCAGCAGCTTAGGGGCCGGGGACAGGGCGTTTAATGCCTTC
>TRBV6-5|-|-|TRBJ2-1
CASMYRVGDYNEQFF
TGTGCCAGCATGTACAGGGTGGGGGACTACAATGAGCAGTTCTTC
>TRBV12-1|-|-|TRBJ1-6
CASSPTGRKSPLHF
TGTGCCAGCAGCCCGACAGGGCGTAAATCACCCCTCCACTTT
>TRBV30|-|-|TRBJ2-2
CAWSTGRSWTGELFF
TGTGCCTGGAGTACTGGCAGGTCTTGGACCGGGGAGCTGTTTTTT